The sequence of this TCR beta chain was determined in a study of T-cell reconstitution after alpha-beta-depleted transplantation in children. V shed 5 bases, J shed 2 bases, and the junction held 6 bases outside the gene matches. CDR1 is LNHNV and CDR2 is YYDKDF in the germline V gene (reference sequence). The CDR3 covers 16 residues. Overall study findings and caveats: At day 60, the high TCRbeta diversity found in some patients originated from recipient T cells and thymic progenitors that had survived. It was reported that alpha-beta T cells came from several hundred expanded graft clones (about two months after transplant). T-cell counts and diversity at one year following transplant were attributed mainly to newly produced T cells.

The table lists this clonotype with a few counts. Its specificity is not known. A TCRbeta library incorporating unique molecular identifiers was prepared. TCRdb re-called the PCR reads through MiXCR, storing one row per CDR3 protein. The repertoire consists of some 600,000 distinct CDR3 sequences, with roughly 13% occurring once and the leading ten covering 2.2%. The material was PBMCs, mostly from graft donor cells, obtained 360 days after TCRalphabeta/CD19-depleted stem cell transplant. This chain connects TRBV15 to TRBJ2-1, with 10 bases lining up with TRBD2. This sequence was found in a male patient younger than 18 who had a stem cell transplant for acute myeloid leukemia, so the T cells may come from the graft donor. The CDR3 nucleotides read TGTGCCACCAGCCAACCCGGGACTAGCGCCTACAATGAGCAGTTCTTC. Amino acids: CATSQPGTSAYNEQFF.